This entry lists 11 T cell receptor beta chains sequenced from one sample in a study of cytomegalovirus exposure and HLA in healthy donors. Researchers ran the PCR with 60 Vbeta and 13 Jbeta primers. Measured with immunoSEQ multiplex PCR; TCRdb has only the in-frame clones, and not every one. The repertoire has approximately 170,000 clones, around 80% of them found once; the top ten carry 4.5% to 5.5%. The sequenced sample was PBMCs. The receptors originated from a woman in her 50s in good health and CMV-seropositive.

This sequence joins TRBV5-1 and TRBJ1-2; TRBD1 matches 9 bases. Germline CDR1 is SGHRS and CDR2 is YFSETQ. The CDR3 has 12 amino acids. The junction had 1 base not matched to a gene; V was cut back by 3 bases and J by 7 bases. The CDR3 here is CASSSGQGGYTF. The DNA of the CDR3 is TGCGCCAGCAGCTCGGGACAGGGTGGCTACACCTTC.

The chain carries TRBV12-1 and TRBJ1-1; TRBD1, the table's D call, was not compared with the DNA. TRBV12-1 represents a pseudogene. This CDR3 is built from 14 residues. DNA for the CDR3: TGTGCCAGCAGCTTCCCGGACAGGAACACTGAAGCTTTCTTT. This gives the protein CASSFPDRNTEAFF.

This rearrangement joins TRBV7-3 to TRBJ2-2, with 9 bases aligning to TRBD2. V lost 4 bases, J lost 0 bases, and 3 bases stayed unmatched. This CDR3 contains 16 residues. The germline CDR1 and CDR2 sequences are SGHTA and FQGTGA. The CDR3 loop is CASSSSSGANTGELFF. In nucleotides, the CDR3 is TGTGCCAGCAGCTCTTCTAGCGGGGCGAACACCGGGGAGCTGTTTTTT. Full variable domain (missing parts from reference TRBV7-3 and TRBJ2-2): GAGVSQTPSNKVTEKGKYVELRCDPISGHTALYWYRQSLGQGPEFLIYFQGTGAADDSGLPNDRFFAVRPEGSVSTLKIQRTERGDSAVYLCASSSSSGANTGELFFGEGSRLTVL.

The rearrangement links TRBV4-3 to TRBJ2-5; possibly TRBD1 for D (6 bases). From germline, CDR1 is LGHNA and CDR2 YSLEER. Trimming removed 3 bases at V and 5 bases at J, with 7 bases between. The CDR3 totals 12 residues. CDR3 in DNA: TGCGCCAGCAGCCATGGGGGCGAGACCCAGTACTTC. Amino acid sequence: CASSHGGETQYF.

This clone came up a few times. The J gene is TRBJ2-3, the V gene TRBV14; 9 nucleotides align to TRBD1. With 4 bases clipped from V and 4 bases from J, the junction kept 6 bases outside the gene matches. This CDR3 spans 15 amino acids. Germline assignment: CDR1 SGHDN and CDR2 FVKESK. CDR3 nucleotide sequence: TGTGCCAGCAGCCGGACAGGGGTCATGTCAGATACGCAGTATTTT. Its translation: CASSRTGVMSDTQYF. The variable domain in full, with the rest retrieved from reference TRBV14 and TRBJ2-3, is EAGVTQFPSHSVIEKGQTVTLRCDPISGHDNLYWYRRVMGKEIKFLLHFVKESKQDESGMPNNRFLAERTGGTYSTLKVQPAELEDSGVYFCASSRTGVMSDTQYFGPGTRLTVL.

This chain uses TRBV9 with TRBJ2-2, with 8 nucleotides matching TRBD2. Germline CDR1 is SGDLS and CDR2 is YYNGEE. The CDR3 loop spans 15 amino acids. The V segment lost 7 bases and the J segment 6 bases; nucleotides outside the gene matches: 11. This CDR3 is CASGAGLAASGELFF. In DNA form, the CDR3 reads TGTGCCAGCGGCGCCGGACTAGCAGCCTCCGGGGAGCTGTTTTTT.

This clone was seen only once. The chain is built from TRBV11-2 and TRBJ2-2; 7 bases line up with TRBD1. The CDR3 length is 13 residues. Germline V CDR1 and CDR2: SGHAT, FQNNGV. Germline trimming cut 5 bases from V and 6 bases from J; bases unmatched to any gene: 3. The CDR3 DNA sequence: TGTGCCAGCAGCACTGGACAGGCCGGGGAGCTGTTTTTT. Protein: CASSTGQAGELFF.

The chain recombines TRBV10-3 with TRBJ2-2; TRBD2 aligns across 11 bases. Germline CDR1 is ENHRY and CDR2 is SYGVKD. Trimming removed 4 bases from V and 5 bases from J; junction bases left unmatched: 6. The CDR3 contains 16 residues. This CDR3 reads CAISAPSSGRTGELFF. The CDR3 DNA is TGTGCCATCAGTGCCCCTTCTAGCGGGAGGACCGGGGAGCTGTTTTTT.

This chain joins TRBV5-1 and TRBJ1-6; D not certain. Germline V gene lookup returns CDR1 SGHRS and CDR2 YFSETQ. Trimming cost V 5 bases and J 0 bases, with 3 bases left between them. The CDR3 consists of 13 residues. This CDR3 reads CASRSSYNSPLHF. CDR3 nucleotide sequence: TGCGCCAGCAGGAGCTCCTATAATTCACCCCTCCACTTT.

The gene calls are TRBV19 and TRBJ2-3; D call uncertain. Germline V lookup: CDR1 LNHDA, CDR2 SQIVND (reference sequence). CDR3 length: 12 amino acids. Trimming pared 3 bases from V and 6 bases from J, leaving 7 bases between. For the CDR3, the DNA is TGTGCCAGTAGTATTCGTGGCGATACGCAGTATTTT. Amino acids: CASSIRGDTQYF. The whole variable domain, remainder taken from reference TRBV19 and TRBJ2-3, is DGGITQSPKYLFRKEGQNVTLSCEQNLNHDAMYWYRQDPGQGLRLIYYSQIVNDFQKGDIAEGYSVSREKKESFPLTVTSAQKNPTAFYLCASSIRGDTQYFGPGTRLTVL.

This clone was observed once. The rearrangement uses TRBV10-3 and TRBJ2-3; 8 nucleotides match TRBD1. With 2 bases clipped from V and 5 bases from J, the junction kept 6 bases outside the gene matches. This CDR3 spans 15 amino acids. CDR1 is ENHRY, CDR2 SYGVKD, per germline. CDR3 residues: CAISEGQGQLDTQYF. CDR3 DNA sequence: TGTGCCATCAGTGAGGGACAGGGACAATTAGATACGCAGTATTTT.